A single sample is the source of the 2 T cell receptor beta chains below, sequenced in a study of shared clonotypes between healthy human individuals. The naive CD8 fraction comprised CD45RO-negative cells positively selected for CCR7 and excluded terminally differentiated effector memory CD45RA+ cells. The method was immunoSEQ multiplex PCR; TCRdb's version includes in-frame clones alone and lacks a portion of them. This table has 2 million or so clones, roughly 95% appearing once. The sequenced material came from naive CD8+ T cells sorted from blood. The source of these receptors is a man between 18 and 29 years old in good health.

This sequence joins TRBV9 and TRBJ2-5; maybe TRBD2 (6 bases). Looked up from germline, CDR1 is SGDLS and CDR2 is YYNGEE. With 4 bases removed from V and 4 bases from J, the gap between germline ends came to 11 bases. This CDR3 comprises 13 residues. CDR3 loop: CASSLGGSETQYF. The CDR3 DNA follows: TGTGCCAGCAGCCTCGGGGGTTCAGAGACCCAGTACTTC.

The gene calls are TRBV19 and TRBJ1-4; D unclear. Germline V lookup: CDR1 LNHDA, CDR2 SQIVND (reference sequence). V lost 9 bases, J lost 0 bases, and 8 bases lay in between. The CDR3 is 13 residues long. DNA of the CDR3: TGTGCCAGCAACCTAGCAACTAATGAAAAACTGTTTTTT. It encodes CASNLATNEKLFF.